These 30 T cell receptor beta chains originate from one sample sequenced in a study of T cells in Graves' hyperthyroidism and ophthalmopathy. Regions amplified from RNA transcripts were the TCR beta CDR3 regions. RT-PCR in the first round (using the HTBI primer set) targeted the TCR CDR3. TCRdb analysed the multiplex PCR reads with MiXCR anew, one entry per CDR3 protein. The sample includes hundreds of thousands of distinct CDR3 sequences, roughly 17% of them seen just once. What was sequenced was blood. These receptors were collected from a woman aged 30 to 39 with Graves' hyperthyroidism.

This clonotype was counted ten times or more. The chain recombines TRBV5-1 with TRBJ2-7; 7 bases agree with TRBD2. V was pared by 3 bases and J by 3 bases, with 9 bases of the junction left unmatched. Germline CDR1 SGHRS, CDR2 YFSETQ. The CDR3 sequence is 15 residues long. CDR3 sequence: CASSSGRTEYYEQYF. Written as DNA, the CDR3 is TGCGCCAGCAGCTCCGGGAGGACCGAATACTACGAGCAGTACTTC.

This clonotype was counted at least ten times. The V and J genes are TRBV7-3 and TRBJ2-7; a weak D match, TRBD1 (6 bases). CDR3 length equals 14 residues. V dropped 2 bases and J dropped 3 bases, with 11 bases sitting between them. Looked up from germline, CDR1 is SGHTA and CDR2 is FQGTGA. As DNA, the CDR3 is TGTGCCAGCAGCTTAGGGTCGGGACACTACGAGCAGTACTTC. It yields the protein CASSLGSGHYEQYF.

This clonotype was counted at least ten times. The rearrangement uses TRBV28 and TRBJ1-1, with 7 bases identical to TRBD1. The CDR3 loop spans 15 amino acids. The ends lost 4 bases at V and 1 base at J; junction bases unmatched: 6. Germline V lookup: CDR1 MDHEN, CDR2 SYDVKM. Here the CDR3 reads CASSSPPGGNTEAFF. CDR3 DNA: TGTGCCAGCAGTTCCCCCCCAGGGGGGAACACTGAAGCTTTCTTT.

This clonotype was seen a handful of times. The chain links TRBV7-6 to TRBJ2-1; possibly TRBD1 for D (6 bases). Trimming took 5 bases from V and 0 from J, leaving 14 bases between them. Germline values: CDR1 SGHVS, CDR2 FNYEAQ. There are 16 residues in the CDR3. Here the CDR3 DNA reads TGTGCCAGCAGCCCCATCAGGGGAAGCTCCTACAATGAGCAGTTCTTC. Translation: CASSPIRGSSYNEQFF.

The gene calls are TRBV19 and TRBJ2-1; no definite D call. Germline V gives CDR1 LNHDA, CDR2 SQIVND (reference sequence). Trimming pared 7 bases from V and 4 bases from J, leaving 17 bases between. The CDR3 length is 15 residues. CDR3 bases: TGTGCCAGTACCACTTTACACGGGCCTTACAATGAGCAGTTCTTC. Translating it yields CASTTLHGPYNEQFF.

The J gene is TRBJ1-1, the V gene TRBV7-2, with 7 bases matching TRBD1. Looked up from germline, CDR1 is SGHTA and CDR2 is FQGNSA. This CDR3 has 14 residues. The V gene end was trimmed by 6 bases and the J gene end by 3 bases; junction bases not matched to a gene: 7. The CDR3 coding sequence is TGTGCCAGCAGGGAGCCAGGGGGGGACACTGAAGCTTTCTTT. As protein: CASREPGGDTEAFF.

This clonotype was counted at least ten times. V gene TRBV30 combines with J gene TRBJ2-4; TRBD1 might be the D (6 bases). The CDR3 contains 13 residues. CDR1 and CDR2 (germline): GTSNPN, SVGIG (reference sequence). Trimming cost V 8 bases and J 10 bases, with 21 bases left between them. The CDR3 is CAGGTSPQDIQYF. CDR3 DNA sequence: TGTGCCGGGGGCACATCGCCTCAGGATATTCAGTACTTC.

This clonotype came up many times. CDR3 residues: CASSSTSGLHYEQYF. The CDR3 DNA is TGTGCCAGCAGTTCCACTAGCGGACTCCACTACGAGCAGTACTTC. The chain links TRBV28 to TRBJ2-7; 8 nucleotides agree with TRBD2. J was trimmed by 3 bases and V by 4 bases; bases with no gene match: 8. From germline, CDR1 is MDHEN and CDR2 SYDVKM. This CDR3 comprises 15 residues.

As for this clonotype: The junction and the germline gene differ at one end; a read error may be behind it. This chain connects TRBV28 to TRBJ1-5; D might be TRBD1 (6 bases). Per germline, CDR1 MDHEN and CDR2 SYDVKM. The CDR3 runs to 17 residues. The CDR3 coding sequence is TGTCCCAGCAGTTCCGCTGGGGGCAGGGAATCCAATCAGCCCCAGCATTTT. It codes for CPSSSAGGRESNQPQHF.

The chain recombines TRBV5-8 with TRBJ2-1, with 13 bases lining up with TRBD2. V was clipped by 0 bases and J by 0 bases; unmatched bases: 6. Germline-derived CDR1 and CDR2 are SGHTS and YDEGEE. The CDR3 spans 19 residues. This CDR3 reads CASSLEGLAGRPSYNEQFF. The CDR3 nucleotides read TGTGCCAGCAGCTTGGAGGGACTAGCGGGAAGGCCCTCCTACAATGAGCAGTTCTTC.

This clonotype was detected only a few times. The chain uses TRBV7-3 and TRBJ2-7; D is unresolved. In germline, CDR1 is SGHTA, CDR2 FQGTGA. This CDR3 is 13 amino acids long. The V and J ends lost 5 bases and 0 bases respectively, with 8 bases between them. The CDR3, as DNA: TGTGCCAGCAGCCAAATGAGCTCCTACGAGCAGTACTTC. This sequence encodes CASSQMSSYEQYF.

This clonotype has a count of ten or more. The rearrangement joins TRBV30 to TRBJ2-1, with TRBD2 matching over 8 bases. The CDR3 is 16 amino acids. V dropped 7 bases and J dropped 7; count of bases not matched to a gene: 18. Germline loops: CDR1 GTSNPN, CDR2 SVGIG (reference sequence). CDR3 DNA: TGTGCCTTGCAGGGCCCAGCGGGAGCTTTGGTTAATGAGCAGTTCTTC. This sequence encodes CALQGPAGALVNEQFF.

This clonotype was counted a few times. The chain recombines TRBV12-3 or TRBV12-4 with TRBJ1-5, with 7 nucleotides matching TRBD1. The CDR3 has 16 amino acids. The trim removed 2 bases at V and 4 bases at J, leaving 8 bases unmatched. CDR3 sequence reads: CASSLPTQGWNQPQHF. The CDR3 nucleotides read TGTGCCAGCAGTTTACCTACACAGGGGTGGAATCAGCCCCAGCATTTT.

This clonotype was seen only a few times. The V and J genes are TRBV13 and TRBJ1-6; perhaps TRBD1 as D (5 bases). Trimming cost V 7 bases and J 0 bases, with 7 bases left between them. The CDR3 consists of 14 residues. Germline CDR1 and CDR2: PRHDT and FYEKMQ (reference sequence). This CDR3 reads CASKGSSYNSPLHF. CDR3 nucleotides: TGTGCCAGCAAGGGGAGCTCCTATAATTCACCCCTCCACTTT. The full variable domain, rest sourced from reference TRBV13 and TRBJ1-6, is AAGVIQSPRHLIKEKRETATLKCYPIPRHDTVYWYQQGPGQDPQFLISFYEKMQSDKGSIPDRFSAQQFSDYHSELNMSSLELGDSALYFCASKGSSYNSPLHFGNGTRLTVT.

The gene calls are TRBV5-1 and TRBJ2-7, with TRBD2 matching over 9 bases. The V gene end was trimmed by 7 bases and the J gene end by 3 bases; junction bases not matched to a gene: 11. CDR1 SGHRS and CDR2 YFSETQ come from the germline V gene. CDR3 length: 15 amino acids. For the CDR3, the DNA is TGCGCCAGCCGTATTATAGCGGGAGAAGTCTACGAGCAGTACTTC. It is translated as CASRIIAGEVYEQYF.

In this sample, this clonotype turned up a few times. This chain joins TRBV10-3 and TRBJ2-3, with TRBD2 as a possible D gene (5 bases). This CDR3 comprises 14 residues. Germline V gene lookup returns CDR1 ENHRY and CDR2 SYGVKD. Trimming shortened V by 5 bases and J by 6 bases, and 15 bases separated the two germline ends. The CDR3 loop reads CAISLGRGFDTQYF. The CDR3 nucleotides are TGTGCCATCAGTTTAGGACGGGGTTTTGATACGCAGTATTTT.

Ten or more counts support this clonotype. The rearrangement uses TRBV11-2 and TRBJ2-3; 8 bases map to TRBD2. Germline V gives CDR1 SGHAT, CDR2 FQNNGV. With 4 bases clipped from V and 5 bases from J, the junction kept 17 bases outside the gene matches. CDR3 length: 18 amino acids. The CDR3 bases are TGTGCCAGCAGCTCACTACGACTAGCGCGGCATAGGCGAGATACGCAGTATTTT. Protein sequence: CASSSLRLARHRRDTQYF.

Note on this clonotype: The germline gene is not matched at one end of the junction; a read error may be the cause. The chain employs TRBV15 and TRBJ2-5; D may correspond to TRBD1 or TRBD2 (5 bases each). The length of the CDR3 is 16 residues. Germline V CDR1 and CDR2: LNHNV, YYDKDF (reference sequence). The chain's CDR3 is CATSSQGSRDGESQYF. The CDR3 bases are TGTGCCACCAGCAGTCAGGGTTCACGGGACGGAGAGTCCCAGTACTTC.

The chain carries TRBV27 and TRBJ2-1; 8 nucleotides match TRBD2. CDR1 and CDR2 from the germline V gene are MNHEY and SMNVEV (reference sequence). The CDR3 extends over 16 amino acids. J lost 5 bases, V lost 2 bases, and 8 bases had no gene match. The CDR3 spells CASSLNGGGGHNEQFF. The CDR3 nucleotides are TGTGCCAGCAGTTTAAACGGGGGGGGAGGTCACAATGAGCAGTTCTTC.

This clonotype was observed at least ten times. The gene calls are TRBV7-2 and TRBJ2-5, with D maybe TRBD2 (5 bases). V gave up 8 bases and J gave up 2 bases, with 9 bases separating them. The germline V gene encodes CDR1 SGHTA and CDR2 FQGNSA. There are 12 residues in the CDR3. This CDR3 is CASRGWQETQYF. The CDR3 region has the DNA TGTGCCAGCCGGGGTTGGCAAGAGACCCAGTACTTC. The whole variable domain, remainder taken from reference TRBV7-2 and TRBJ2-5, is GAGVSQSPSNKVTEKGKDVELRCDPISGHTALYWYRQSLGQGLEFLIYFQGNSAPDKSGLPSDRFSAERTGGSVSTLTIQRTQQEDSAVYLCASRGWQETQYFGPGTRLLVL.

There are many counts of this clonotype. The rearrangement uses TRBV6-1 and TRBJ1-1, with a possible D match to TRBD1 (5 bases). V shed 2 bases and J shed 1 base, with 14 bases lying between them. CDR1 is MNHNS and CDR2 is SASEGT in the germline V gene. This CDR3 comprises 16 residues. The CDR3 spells CASSEHLGVTNTEAFF. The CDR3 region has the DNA TGTGCCAGCAGTGAACATTTGGGGGTAACGAACACTGAAGCTTTCTTT.

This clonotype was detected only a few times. The CDR3 protein is CASSFQPGQNQPQHF. Here the CDR3 DNA reads TGCGCCAGCAGCTTTCAACCGGGACAGAATCAGCCCCAGCATTTT. The chain uses TRBV5-1 and TRBJ1-5; 7 nucleotides line up with TRBD1. Germline V CDR1 and CDR2: SGHRS, YFSETQ. Unmatched junction bases numbered 6, after V lost 2 bases and J lost 4 bases. The CDR3 runs to 15 residues.

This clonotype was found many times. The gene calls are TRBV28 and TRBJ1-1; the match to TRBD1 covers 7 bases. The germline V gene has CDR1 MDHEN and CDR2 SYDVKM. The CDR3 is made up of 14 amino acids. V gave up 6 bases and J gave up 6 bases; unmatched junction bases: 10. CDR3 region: CASSLTGAGAEAFF. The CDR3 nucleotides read TGTGCCAGCAGCTTAACAGGGGCCGGGGCTGAAGCTTTCTTT.

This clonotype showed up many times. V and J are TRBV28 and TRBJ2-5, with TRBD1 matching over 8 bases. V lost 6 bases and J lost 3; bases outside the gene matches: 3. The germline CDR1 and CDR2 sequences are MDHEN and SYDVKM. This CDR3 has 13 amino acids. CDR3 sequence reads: CASRTDREETQYF. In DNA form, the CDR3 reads TGTGCCAGCAGGACGGACAGGGAAGAGACCCAGTACTTC.

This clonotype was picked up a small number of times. The CDR3: CSLDQSIGGYNEQFF. The CDR3 DNA reads TGCAGTTTAGACCAGAGCATTGGGGGATACAATGAGCAGTTCTTC. The gene calls are TRBV20-1 and TRBJ2-1; the D gene could be TRBD1 or TRBD2 (5 bases each). The CDR3 has 15 residues. The ends were cut back, 8 bases at V and 4 bases at J, with 21 bases in the middle. Looked up from germline, CDR1 is DFQATT and CDR2 is SNEGSKA (reference sequence).

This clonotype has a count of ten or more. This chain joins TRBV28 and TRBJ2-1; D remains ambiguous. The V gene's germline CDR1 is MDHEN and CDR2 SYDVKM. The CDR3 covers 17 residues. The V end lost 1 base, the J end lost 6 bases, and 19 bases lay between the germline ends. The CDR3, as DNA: TGTGCCAGCAGTTTATATTCTCCCGTGGGAATGAGCAATGAGCAGTTCTTC. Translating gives CASSLYSPVGMSNEQFF.

For the CDR3, the DNA is TGTGCCACCAGCAGAGTCACAGGGGGCGGTAGCCACGAGCAGTACTTC. This gives the protein CATSRVTGGGSHEQYF. The V call is TRBV15, the J call TRBJ2-7; TRBD1 matches at 9 bases. The CDR3 has 16 residues. V shed 1 base, J shed 5 bases, and the junction held 9 bases outside the gene matches. The germline V gene has CDR1 LNHNV and CDR2 YYDKDF (reference sequence).

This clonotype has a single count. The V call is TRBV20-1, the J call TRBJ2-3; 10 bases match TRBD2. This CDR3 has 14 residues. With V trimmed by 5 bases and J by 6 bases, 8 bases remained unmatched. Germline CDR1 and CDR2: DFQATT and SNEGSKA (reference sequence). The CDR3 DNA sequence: TGCAGTGCTGCCCAGCGGGAGGGCCATGATACGCAGTATTTT. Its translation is CSAAQREGHDTQYF.

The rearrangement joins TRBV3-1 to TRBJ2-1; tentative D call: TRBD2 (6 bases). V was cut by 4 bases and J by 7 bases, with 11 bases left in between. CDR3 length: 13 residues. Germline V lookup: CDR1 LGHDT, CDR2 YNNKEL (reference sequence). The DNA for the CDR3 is TGTGCCAGCAGCCTATCCGGGACTAATGAGCAGTTCTTC. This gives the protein CASSLSGTNEQFF.

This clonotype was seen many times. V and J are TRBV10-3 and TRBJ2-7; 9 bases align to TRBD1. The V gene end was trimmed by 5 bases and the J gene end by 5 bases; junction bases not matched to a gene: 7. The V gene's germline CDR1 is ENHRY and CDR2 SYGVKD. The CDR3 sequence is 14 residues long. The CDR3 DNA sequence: TGTGCCATCAGTCCGGGACAGGGTTCAGACGAGCAGTACTTC. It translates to CAISPGQGSDEQYF.